The clone carrying this T cell receptor (beta chain) is a singleton in its sample. This entry is derived from a study of blood T cells in healthy people across ages. The CDR3 covers 13 residues. Trimming left V 7 bases short and J 2 bases short, with 12 bases between. Next came a second PCR, run for about 6 to 11 cycles, which used a sample-barcoded 5' primer along with a J-beta primer mix. TCRdb reprocessed the 5' RACE reads via MiXCR and lists one record per CDR3 protein. The sample yields over 500,000 distinct CDR3 sequences, 52% seen once. The sequenced sample was blood. The sequence came from an elderly woman in good health. The chain links TRBV12-3 or TRBV12-4 to TRBJ2-7; TRBD2 might be the D (5 bases). The CDR3 protein is CASTGRPTYEQYF. CDR3 DNA sequence: TGTGCCAGCACTGGGAGACCTACCTACGAGCAGTACTTC.